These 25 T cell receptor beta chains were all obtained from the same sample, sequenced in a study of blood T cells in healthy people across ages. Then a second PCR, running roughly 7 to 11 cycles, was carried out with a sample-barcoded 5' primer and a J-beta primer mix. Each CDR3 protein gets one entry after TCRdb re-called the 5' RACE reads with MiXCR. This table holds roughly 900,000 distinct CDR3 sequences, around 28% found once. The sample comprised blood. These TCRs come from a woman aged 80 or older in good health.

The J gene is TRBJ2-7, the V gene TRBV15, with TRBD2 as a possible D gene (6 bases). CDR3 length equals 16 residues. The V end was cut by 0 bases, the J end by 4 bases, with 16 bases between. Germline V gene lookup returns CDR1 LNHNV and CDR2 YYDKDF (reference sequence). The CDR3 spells CATSRDRVGGGYEQYF. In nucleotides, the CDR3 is TGTGCCACCAGCAGAGATAGGGTGGGAGGTGGGTACGAGCAGTACTTC.

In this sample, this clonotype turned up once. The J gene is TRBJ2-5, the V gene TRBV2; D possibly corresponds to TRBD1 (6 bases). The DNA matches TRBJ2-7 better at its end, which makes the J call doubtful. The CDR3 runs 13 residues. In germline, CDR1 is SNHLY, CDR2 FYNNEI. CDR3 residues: CASSAGQRYEQYF. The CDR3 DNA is TGTGCCAGCAGTGCTGGACAGCGTTACGAGCAGTACTTC.

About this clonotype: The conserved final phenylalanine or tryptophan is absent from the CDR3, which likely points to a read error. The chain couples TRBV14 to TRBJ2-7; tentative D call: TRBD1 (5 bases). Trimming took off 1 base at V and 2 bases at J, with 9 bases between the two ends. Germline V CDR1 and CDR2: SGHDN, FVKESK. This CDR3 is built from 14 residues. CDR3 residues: CASSQGQGTYEQYC. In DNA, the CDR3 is TGTGCCAGCAGCCAAGGCCAGGGTACCTACGAGCAGTACTGC.

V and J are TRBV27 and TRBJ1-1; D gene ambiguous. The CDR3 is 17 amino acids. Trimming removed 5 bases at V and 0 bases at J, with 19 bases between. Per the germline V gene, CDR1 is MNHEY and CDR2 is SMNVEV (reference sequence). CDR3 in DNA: TGTGCCAGCAGTCCCCTTTACGTGGGAGCCATGAACACTGAAGCTTTCTTT. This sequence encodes CASSPLYVGAMNTEAFF.

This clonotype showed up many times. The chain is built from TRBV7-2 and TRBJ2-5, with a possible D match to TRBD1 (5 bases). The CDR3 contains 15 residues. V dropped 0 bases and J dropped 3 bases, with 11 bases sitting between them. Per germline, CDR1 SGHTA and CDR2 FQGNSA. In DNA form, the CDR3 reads TGTGCCAGCAGCTTAGCGCGACAGCAGAAAGAGACCCAGTACTTC. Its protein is CASSLARQQKETQYF.

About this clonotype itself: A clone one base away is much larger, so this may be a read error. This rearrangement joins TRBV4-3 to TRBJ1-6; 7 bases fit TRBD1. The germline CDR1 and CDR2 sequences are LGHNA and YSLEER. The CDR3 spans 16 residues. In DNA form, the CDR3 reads TGCGCCAGCAGCCAACAGCGGGGACAGTATAATTCACCCCGCCACTTT. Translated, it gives CASSQQRGQYNSPRHF.

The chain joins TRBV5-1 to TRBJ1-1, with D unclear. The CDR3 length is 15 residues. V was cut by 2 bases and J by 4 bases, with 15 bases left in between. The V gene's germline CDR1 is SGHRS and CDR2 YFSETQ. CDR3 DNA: TGCGCCAGCAGCTTCCAGGACCCACGGGTCACTGAAGCTTTCTTT. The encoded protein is CASSFQDPRVTEAFF.

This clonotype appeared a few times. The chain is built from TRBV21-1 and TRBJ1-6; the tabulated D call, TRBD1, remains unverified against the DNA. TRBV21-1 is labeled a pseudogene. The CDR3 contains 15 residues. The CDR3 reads CASSKCPRFGSPLHF. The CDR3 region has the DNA TGTGCCAGCAGCAAATGTCCCCGGTTTGGTTCACCCCTCCACTTT.

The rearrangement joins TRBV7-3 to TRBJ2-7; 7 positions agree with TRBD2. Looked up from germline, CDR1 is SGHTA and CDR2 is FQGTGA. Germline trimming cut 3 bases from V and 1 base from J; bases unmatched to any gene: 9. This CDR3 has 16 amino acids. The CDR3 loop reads CASSFAGTTLSYEQYF. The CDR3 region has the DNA TGTGCCAGCAGCTTCGCCGGGACTACCCTTTCCTACGAGCAGTACTTC. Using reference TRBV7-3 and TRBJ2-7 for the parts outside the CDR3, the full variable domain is GAGVSQTPSNKVTEKGKYVELRCDPISGHTALYWYRQSLGQGPEFLIYFQGTGAADDSGLPNDRFFAVRPEGSVSTLKIQRTERGDSAVYLCASSFAGTTLSYEQYFGPGTRLTVT.

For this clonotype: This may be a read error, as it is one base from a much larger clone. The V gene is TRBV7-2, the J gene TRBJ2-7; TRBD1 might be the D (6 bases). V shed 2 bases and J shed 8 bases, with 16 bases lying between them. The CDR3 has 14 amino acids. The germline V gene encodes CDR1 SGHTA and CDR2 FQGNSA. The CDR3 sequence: CASSLQGLPGKQYF. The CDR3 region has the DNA TGTGCCAGCAGCTTACAGGGGTTACCGGGCAAGCAGTACTTC.

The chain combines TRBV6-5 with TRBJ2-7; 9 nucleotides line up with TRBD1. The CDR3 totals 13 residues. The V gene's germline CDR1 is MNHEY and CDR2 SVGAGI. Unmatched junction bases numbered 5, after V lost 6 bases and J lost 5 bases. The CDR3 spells CASRYGQGNEQYF. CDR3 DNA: TGTGCCAGCAGGTACGGACAGGGGAACGAGCAGTACTTC.

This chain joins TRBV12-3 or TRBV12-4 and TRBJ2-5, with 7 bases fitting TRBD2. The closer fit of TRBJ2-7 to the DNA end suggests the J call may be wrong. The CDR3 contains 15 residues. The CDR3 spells CAATPKGGLWSEQYF. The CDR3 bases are TGTGCCGCCACCCCAAAGGGAGGGCTTTGGAGCGAGCAGTACTTC.

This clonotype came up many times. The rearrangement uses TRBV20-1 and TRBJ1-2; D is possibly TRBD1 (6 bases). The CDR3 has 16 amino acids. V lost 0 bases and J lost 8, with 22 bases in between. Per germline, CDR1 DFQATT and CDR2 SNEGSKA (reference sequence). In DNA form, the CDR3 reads TGCAGTGCTAGAGATCCCTCTTTACAGGGAGGCCCGGGCTACACCTTC. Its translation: CSARDPSLQGGPGYTF.

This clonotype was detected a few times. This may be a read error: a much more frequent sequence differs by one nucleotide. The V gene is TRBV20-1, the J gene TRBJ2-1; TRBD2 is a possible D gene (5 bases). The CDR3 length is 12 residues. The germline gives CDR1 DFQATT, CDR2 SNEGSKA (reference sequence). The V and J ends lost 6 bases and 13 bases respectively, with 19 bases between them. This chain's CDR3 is CSARGPSETQFF. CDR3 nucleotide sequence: TGCAGTGCCCGAGGGCCTTCGGAGACCCAGTTCTTC.

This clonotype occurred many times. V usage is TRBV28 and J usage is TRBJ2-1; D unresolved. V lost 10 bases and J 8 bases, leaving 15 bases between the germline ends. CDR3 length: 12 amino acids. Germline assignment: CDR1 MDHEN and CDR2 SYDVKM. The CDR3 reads CAIGKPSDEQFF. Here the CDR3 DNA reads TGTGCCATCGGAAAACCGTCGGATGAGCAGTTCTTC.

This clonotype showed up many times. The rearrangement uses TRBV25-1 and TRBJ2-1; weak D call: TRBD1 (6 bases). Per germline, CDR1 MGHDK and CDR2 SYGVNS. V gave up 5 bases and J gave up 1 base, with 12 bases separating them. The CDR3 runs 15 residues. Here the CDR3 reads CASSSRTASYNEQFF. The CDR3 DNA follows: TGTGCCAGCAGTTCGAGGACAGCTTCCTACAATGAGCAGTTCTTC.

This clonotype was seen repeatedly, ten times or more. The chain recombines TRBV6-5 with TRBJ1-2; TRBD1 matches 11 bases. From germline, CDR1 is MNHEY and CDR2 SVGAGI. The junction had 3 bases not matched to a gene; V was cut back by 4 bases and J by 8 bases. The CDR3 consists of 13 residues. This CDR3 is CASSSGQGVGYTF. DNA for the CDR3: TGTGCCAGCAGTTCGGGACAGGGGGTCGGCTACACCTTC.

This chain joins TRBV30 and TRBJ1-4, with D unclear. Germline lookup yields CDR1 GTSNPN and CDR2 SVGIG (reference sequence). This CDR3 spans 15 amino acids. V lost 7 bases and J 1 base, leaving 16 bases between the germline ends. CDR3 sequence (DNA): TGTGCCTACGCCGGTCGACCTCTAACTAATGAAAAACTGTTTTTT. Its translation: CAYAGRPLTNEKLFF.

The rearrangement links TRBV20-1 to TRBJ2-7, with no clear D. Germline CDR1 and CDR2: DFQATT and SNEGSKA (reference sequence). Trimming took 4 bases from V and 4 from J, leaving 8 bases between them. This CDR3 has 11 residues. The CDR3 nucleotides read TGCAGTGCTACCGACGGGTACGAGCAGTACTTC. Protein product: CSATDGYEQYF.

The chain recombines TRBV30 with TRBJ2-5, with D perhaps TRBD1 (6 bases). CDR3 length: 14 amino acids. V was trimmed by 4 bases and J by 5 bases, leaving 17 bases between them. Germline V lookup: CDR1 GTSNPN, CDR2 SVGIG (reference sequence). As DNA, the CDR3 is TGTGCCTGGATCCCGGCGACAGGTTATGAGACCCAGTACTTC. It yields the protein CAWIPATGYETQYF.

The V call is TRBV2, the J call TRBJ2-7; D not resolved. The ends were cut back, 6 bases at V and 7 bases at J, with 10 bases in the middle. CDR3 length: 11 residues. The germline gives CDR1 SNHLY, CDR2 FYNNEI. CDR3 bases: TGTGCCAGCAGCGGATTCAATGAGCAGTACTTC. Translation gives CASSGFNEQYF.

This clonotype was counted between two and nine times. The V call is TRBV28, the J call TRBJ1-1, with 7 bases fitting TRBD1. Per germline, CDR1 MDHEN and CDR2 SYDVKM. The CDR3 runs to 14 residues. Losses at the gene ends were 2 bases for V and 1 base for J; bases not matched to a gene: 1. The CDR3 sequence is CASSLNRGNTEAFF. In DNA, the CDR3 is TGTGCCAGCAGTTTAAACAGGGGGAACACTGAAGCTTTCTTT.

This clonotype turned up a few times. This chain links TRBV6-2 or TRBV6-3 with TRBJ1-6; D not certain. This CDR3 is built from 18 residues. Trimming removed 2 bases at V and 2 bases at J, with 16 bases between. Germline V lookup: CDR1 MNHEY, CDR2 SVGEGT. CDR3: CASSYQAERFTYNSPLHF. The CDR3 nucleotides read TGTGCCAGCAGTTACCAGGCTGAGAGGTTCACCTATAATTCACCCCTCCACTTT.

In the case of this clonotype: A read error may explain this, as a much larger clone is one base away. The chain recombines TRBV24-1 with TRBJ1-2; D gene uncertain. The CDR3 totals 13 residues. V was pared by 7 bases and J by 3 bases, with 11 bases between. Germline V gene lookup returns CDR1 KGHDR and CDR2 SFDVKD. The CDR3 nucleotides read TGTGCCACCAGGGCATCTGGGGACTATGGCTACACCTTC. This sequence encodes CATRASGDYGYTF.

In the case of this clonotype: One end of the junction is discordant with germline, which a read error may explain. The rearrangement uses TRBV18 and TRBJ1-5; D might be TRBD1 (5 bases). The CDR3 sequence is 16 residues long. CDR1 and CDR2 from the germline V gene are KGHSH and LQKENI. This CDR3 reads CASSQTGTAGNQSQHF. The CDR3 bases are TGTGCCAGCTCCCAGACCGGGACCGCGGGCAATCAGTCCCAGCATTTT.